A selection of T cell receptor beta chains follows, all from one sample in a study of T cell responses to AZD1222 COVID-19 vaccine. Measured with immunoSEQ multiplex PCR; TCRdb has only the in-frame clones, and not every one. The data show about 120,000 clones, approximately 92% seen once. The source material was peripheral blood, sampled 28 days after the second dose of the MenACWY control vaccine. Receptors originate from an adult who received the MenACWY meningococcal vaccine as a control. CDR3s include the opening cysteine and the closing phenylalanine or tryptophan. A D gene is named only where the DNA matches it firmly. Clone size is stated in some rows and not others, as once, few, many or a class when expanded.

CDR3 protein | CDR3 DNA | clone size | J gene | V gene | D gene
CASSLAGSRGNTGELFF | TGTGCCAGCAGCTTAGCAGGGAGCAGGGGTAACACCGGGGAGCTGTTTTTT | . | TRBJ2-2 | TRBV11-2 | .
CASSLRTGSTEAFF | TGTGCCAGCAGCTTAAGGACGGGGAGTACTGAAGCTTTCTTT | . | TRBJ1-1 | TRBV7-9 | .
CASSIPRVGNEKLFF | TGTGCCAGTAGCATCCCCCGGGTGGGGAATGAAAAACTGTTTTTT | . | TRBJ1-4 | TRBV19 | .
CASSYSDRTDTQYF | TGTGCCAGCAGCTATTCGGACCGCACAGATACGCAGTATTTT | . | TRBJ2-3 | TRBV5-6 | .
CATRNAVQETQYF | TGTGCCACCAGGAATGCTGTCCAAGAGACCCAGTACTTC | . | TRBJ2-5 | TRBV15 | .
CASSGGAVYNEQFF | TGTGCCAGCAGCGGGGGTGCGGTCTACAATGAGCAGTTCTTC | . | TRBJ2-1 | TRBV9 | .
CASSIQHAGPGSNQPQHF | TGTGCCAGTAGTATCCAACACGCGGGGCCTGGTAGCAATCAGCCCCAGCATTTT | . | TRBJ1-5 | TRBV19 | .
CASDRTSGSTDTQYF | TGTGCCAGCGATAGGACTAGCGGAAGCACAGATACGCAGTATTTT | . | TRBJ2-3 | TRBV2 | TRBD2
CASSQDLTSPTGELFF | TGCGCCAGCAGCCAAGACTTGACTAGCCCCACCGGGGAGCTGTTTTTT | few | TRBJ2-2 | TRBV4-3 | TRBD2
CASSGQLAGYYNEQFF | TGCGCCAGCAGTGGACAACTAGCGGGGTATTACAATGAGCAGTTCTTC | . | TRBJ2-1 | TRBV10-2 | TRBD2
CASSPHLANEQFF | TGCGCCAGCAGCCCACATCTAGCAAATGAGCAGTTCTTC | . | TRBJ2-1 | TRBV5-1 | .
CASNGVYTDTQYF | TGTGCCAGCAATGGGGTATACACAGATACGCAGTATTTT | . | TRBJ2-3 | TRBV28 | .
CASSLFLAGPYNEQFF | TGTGCCAGCAGCTTATTCCTAGCGGGGCCCTACAATGAGCAGTTCTTC | few | TRBJ2-1 | TRBV7-9 | TRBD2
CASSSGRYYGYTF | TGTGCCAGCAGTTCAGGGCGGTACTATGGCTACACCTTC | . | TRBJ1-2 | TRBV12-3/TRBV12-4 | .
CASSLALSDEQYF | TGTGCCAGCAGCTTAGCGCTCAGTGACGAGCAGTACTTC | . | TRBJ2-7 | TRBV7-7 | .
CASSPWGDEQYF | TGTGCCAGCTCCCCATGGGGCGACGAGCAGTACTTC | . | TRBJ2-7 | TRBV6-5 | .
CASSIGDWDTQYF | TGTGCCAGTAGTATAGGGGACTGGGATACGCAGTATTTT | . | TRBJ2-3 | TRBV19 | .
CASSRGRAEETQYF | TGTGCCAGCAGTCGAGGACGGGCGGAGGAGACCCAGTACTTC | . | TRBJ2-5 | TRBV6-5 | .
CASSGSTGVNEKLFF | TGTGCCAGCAGCGGGTCGACGGGAGTAAACGAAAAACTGTTTTTT | . | TRBJ1-4 | TRBV9 | .
CASSPSRGEKQPQHF | TGTGCCAGCAGTCCCTCCCGGGGCGAAAAACAGCCCCAGCATTTT | once | TRBJ1-5 | TRBV28 | .
CASSSTSFDTGELFF | TGTGCCAGCAGCTCGACTAGCTTTGACACCGGGGAGCTGTTTTTT | . | TRBJ2-2 | TRBV7-9 | TRBD2
CASSPPNAGGPNEQYF | TGTGCCAGCTCACCACCGAACGCAGGGGGCCCCAACGAGCAGTACTTC | . | TRBJ2-7 | TRBV18 | TRBD1
CASSQDPNQPQHF | TGCGCCAGCAGCCAAGATCCGAATCAGCCCCAGCATTTT | . | TRBJ1-5 | TRBV4-3 | .
CSASLEVYNEQFF | TGCAGTGCTAGTTTAGAGGTCTACAATGAGCAGTTCTTC | . | TRBJ2-1 | TRBV20-1 | .
CASRNRGPNTEAFF | TGTGCCAGTAGGAACAGGGGGCCAAACACTGAAGCTTTCTTT | few | TRBJ1-1 | TRBV19 | TRBD1
CAIRQGEGDQPQHF | TGTGCCATCAGACAGGGTGAAGGGGATCAGCCCCAGCATTTT | . | TRBJ1-5 | TRBV10-3 | .
CASSLAPDITYEQYF | TGTGCCAGCAGCTTGGCTCCGGATATTACCTACGAGCAGTACTTC | . | TRBJ2-7 | TRBV5-4 | .
CASSQSGSGETQYF | TGCGCCAGCAGCCAATCAGGTAGTGGGGAGACCCAGTACTTC | . | TRBJ2-5 | TRBV4-1 | .
CASSHIRGTSGRELFF | TGTGCCAGCAGTCATATACGCGGGACTAGCGGTAGGGAGCTGTTTTTT | . | TRBJ2-2 | TRBV27 | TRBD2
CASSQESGATDTQYF | TGCGCCAGCAGCCAAGAGTCGGGGGCCACAGATACGCAGTATTTT | medium-sized | TRBJ2-3 | TRBV4-3 | .
CASSFGSDTQYF | TGTGCCAGCAGTTTTGGATCAGATACGCAGTATTTT | . | TRBJ2-3 | TRBV28 | .
CASSEAPSRDTQYF | TGTGCCAGCAGTGAAGCCCCATCCAGAGATACGCAGTATTTT | . | TRBJ2-3 | TRBV25-1 | .
CATRWDLKPGANVLTF | TGTGCCACCAGGTGGGACCTCAAACCTGGGGCCAACGTCCTGACTTTC | . | TRBJ2-6 | TRBV15 | .
CASRLRGGAYEQYF | TGTGCCAGCAGGTTGAGGGGGGGCGCTTACGAGCAGTACTTC | . | TRBJ2-7 | TRBV5-6 | .
CASSKVGANYGYTF | TGCGCCAGCAGCAAGGTGGGGGCTAACTATGGCTACACCTTC | . | TRBJ1-2 | TRBV4-1 | .
CASSPLSALSGGISYEQYF | TGTGCCAGCTCACCACTATCGGCCCTTTCCGGGGGAATCTCCTACGAGCAGTACTTC | . | TRBJ2-7 | TRBV18 | .
CASSLGQNQPQHF | TGTGCCAGCAGCCTGGGACAGAATCAGCCCCAGCATTTT | . | TRBJ1-5 | TRBV7-3 | TRBD1
CASSLGGFF | TGTGCCAGCAGCTTGGGAGGGTTCTTC | . | TRBJ2-1 | TRBV5-8 | .
CASSVGTTSQETQYF | TGTGCCAGCAGTGTAGGGACTACTTCCCAAGAGACCCAGTACTTC | . | TRBJ2-5 | TRBV28 | TRBD2
CASSIRTGGGYGYTF | TGTGCCAGTAGTATACGGACAGGGGGCGGCTATGGCTACACCTTC | . | TRBJ1-2 | TRBV19 | TRBD1
CAWSVGQGPYEQYF | TGTGCCTGGAGTGTCGGTCAGGGTCCCTACGAGCAGTACTTC | . | TRBJ2-7 | TRBV30 | .
CASSLVGRVGNQPQHF | TGTGCCAGCAGCTTAGTGGGCAGGGTGGGCAATCAGCCCCAGCATTTT | . | TRBJ1-5 | TRBV11-2 | .
CASSPRASSYNEQFF | TGTGCCAGCAGCCCCCGGGCTAGCTCCTACAATGAGCAGTTCTTC | . | TRBJ2-1 | TRBV11-3 | .
CASSPSGVGPPLHF | TGTGCCAGCAGTCCCTCGGGGGTTGGTCCACCCCTCCACTTT | . | TRBJ1-6 | TRBV28 | .
CASSQGGSIPNQPQHF | TGTGCCAGCAGCCAAGGAGGGAGTATTCCAAATCAGCCCCAGCATTTT | few | TRBJ1-5 | TRBV4-2 | .